Sequencing of this T cell receptor beta chain was carried out in a study of blood T cell repertoires in COVID-19. Background on the study: The study drew acute and convalescent COVID-19 samples from the United States, Italy and Spain.

The germline V gene encodes CDR1 LNHNV and CDR2 YYDKDF (reference sequence). This CDR3 region has 13 residues. The V and J ends lost 5 bases and 2 bases respectively, with 4 bases between them. As originally analysed: Amplification with reference gene primers provided the estimates of nucleated cell counts. Produced via immunoSEQ multiplex PCR; TCRdb's table is partial and in-frame only. V, J and clone size reflect that table, while D and trimming were determined from the DNA. Of under 300,000 clones in the sample, roughly nine tenths were seen once. Participant age was about 18 to 89 years, and participants resided in around 24 US areas.

The chain employs TRBV15 and TRBJ1-6, with D uncertain. Material: PBMCs or T cells enriched from blood (not recorded which). The TCR comes from a woman aged 55-70 years who had recovered from COVID-19. CDR3 sequence (DNA): TGTGCCACCAGCCCAACCTATAATTCACCCCTCCACTTT. It encodes CATSPTYNSPLHF.